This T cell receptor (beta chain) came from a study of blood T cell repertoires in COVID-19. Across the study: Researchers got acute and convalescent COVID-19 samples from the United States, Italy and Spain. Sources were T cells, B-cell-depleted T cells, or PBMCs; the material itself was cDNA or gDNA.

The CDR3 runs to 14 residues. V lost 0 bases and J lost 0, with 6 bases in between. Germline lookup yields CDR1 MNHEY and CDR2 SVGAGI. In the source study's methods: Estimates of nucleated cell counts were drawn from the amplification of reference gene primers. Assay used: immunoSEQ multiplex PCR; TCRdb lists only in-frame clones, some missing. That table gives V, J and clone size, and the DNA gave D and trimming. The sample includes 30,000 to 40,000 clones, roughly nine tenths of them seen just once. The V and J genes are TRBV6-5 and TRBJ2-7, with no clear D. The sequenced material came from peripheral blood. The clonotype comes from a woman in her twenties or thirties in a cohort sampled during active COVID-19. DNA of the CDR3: TGTGCCAGCAGTTACTCCGCGTTCTCCTACGAGCAGTACTTC. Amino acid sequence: CASSYSAFSYEQYF.